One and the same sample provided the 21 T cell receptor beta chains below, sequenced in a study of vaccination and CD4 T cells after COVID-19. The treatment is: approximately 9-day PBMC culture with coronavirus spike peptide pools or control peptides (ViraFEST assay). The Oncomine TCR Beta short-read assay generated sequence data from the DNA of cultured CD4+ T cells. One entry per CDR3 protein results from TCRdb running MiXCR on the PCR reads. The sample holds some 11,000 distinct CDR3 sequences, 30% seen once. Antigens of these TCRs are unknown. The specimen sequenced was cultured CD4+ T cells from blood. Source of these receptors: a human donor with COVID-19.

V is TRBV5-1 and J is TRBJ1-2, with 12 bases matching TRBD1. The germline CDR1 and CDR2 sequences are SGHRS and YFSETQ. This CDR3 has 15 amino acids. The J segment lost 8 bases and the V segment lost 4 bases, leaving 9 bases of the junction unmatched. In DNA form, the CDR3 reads TGCGCCAGCAGCACAGCCGGGACAGGGGGCGAGGGCTACACCTTC. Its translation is CASSTAGTGGEGYTF.

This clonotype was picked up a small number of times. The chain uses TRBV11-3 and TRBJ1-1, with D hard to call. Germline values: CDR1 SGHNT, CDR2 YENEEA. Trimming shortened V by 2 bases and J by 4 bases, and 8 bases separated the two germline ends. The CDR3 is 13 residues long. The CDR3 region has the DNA TGTGCCAGCAGCTTACCGAGTCGCACTGAAGCTTTCTTT. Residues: CASSLPSRTEAFF.

The CDR3 region is CASMRGQLDTDTQYF. The CDR3 DNA reads as TGTGCCAGTATGAGGGGCCAGTTAGACACAGATACGCAGTATTTT. J is TRBJ2-3 and V is TRBV19; D may be TRBD1 or TRBD2 (5 bases each). CDR3 size: 15 residues. The ends were cut back, 7 bases at V and 2 bases at J, with 16 bases in the middle. Looked up from germline, CDR1 is LNHDA and CDR2 is SQIVND (reference sequence).

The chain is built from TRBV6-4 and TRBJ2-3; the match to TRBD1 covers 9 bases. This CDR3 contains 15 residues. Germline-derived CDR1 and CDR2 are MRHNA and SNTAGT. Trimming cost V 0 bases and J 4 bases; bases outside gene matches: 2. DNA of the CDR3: TGTGCCAGCAGTGACTCGACAGGGGGGCCAGATACGCAGTATTTT. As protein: CASSDSTGGPDTQYF.

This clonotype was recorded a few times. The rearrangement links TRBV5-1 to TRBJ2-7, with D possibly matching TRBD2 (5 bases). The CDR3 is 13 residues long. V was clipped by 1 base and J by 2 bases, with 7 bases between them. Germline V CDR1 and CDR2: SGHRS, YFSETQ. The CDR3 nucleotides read TGCGCCAGCAGCTTGCTCGGGACCTACGAGCAGTACTTC. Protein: CASSLLGTYEQYF.

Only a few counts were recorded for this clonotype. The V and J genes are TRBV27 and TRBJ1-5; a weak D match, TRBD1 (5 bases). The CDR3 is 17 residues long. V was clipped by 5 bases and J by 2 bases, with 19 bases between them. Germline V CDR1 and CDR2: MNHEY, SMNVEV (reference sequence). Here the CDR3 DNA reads TGTGCCAGCAGTCGTCAAGCGGGACGCCAAGGCAATCAGCCCCAGCATTTT. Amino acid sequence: CASSRQAGRQGNQPQHF.

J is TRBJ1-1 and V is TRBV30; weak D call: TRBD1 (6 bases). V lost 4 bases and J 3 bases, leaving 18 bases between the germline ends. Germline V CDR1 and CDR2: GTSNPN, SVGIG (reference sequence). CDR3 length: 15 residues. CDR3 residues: CAWTISQGQYTEAFF. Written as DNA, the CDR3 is TGTGCCTGGACTATAAGCCAGGGGCAGTACACTGAAGCTTTCTTT. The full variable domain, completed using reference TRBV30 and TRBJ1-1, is SQTIHQWPATLVQPVGSPLSLECTVEGTSNPNLYWYRQAAGRGLQLLFYSVGIGQISSEVPQNLSASRPQDRQFILSSKKLLLSDSGFYLCAWTISQGQYTEAFFGQGTRLTVV.

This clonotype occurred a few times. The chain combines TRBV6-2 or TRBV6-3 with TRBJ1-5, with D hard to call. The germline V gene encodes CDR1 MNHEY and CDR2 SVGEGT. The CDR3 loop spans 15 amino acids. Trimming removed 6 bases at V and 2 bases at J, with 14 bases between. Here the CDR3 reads CASRGGGQGNQPQHF. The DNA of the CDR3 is TGTGCCAGCAGGGGTGGAGGGCAGGGCAATCAGCCCCAGCATTTT.

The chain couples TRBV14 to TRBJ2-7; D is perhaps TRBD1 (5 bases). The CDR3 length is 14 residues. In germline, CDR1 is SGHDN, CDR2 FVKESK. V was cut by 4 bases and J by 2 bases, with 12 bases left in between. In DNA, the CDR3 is TGTGCCAGCAGCCTAGCAGGGTTCACCTACGAGCAGTACTTC. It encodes CASSLAGFTYEQYF.

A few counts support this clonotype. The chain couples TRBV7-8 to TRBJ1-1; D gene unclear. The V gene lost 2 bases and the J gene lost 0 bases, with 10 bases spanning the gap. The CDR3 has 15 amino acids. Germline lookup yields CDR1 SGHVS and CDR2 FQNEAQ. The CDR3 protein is CASSLLLAVNTEAFF. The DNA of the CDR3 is TGTGCCAGCAGCTTACTTCTGGCGGTGAACACTGAAGCTTTCTTT. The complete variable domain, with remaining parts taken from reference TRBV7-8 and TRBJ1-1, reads GAGVSQSPRYKVAKRGQDVALRCDPISGHVSLFWYQQALGQGPEFLTYFQNEAQLDKSGLPSDRFFAERPEGSVSTLKIQRTQQEDSAVYLCASSLLLAVNTEAFFGQGTRLTVV.

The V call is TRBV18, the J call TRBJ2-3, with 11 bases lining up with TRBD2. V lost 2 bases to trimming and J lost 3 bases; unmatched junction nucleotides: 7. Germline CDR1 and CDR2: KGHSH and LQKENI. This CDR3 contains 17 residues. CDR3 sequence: CASSPRMTSGVTDTQYF. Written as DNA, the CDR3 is TGTGCCAGCTCACCAAGAATGACTAGCGGGGTGACAGATACGCAGTATTTT.

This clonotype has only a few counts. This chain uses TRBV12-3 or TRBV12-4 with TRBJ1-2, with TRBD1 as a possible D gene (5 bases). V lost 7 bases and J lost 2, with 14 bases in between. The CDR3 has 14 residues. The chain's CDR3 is CASTRGALNYGYTF. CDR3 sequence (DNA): TGTGCCAGCACTCGGGGCGCGTTGAACTATGGCTACACCTTC.

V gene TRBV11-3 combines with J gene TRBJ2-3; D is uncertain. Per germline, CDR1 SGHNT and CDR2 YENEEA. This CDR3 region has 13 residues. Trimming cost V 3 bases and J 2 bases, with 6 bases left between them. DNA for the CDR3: TGTGCCAGCAGCTTTCCAGCCACAGATACGCAGTATTTT. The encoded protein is CASSFPATDTQYF.

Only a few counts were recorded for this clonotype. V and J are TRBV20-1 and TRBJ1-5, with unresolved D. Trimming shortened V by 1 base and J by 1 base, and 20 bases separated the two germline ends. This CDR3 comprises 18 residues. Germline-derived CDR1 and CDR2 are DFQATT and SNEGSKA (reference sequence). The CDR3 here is CSARGGGSGKLSNQPQHF. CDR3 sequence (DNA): TGCAGTGCTAGAGGCGGTGGGTCGGGGAAGCTGAGCAATCAGCCCCAGCATTTT.

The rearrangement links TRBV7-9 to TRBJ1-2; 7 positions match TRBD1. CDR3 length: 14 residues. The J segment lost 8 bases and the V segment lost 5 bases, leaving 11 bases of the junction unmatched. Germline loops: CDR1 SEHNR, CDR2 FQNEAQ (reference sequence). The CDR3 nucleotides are TGTGCCAGCAGCCCCGACAGGGATTCTGGAGGCTACACCTTC. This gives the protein CASSPDRDSGGYTF.

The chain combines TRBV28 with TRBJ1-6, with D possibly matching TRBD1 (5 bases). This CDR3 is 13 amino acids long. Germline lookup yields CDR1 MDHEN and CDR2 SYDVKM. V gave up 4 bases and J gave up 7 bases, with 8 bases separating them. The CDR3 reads CASSYQGNSPLHF. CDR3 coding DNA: TGTGCCAGCAGTTACCAGGGAAATTCACCCCTCCACTTT. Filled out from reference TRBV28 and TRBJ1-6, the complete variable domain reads DVKVTQSSRYLVKRTGEKVFLECVQDMDHENMFWYRQDPGLGLRLIYFSYDVKMKEKGDIPEGYSVSREKKERFSLILESASTNQTSMYLCASSYQGNSPLHFGNGTRLTVT.

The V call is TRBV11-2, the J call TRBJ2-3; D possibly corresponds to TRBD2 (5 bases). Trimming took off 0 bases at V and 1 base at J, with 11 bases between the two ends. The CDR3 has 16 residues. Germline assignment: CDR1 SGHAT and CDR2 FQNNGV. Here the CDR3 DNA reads TGTGCCAGCAGCTTAGAGGGAGTGTCGCGCACAGATACGCAGTATTTT. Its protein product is CASSLEGVSRTDTQYF.

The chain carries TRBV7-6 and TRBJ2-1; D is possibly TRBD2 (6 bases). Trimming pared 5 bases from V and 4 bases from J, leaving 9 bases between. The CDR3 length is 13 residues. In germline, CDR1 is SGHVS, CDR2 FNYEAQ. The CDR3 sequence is CASSPTSYNEQFF. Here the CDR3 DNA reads TGTGCCAGCAGCCCGACTAGTTACAATGAGCAGTTCTTC. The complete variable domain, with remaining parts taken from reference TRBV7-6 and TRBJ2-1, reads GAGVSQSPRYKVTKRGQDVALRCDPISGHVSLYWYRQALGQGPEFLTYFNYEAQQDKSGLPNDRFSAERPEGSISTLTIQRTEQRDSAMYRCASSPTSYNEQFFGPGTRLTVL.

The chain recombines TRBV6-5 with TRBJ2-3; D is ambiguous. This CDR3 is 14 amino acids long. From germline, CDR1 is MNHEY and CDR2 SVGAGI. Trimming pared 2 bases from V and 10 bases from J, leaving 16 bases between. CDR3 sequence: CASSYNGPPDSQYF. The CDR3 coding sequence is TGTGCCAGCAGTTACAACGGCCCGCCGGATTCGCAGTATTTT.

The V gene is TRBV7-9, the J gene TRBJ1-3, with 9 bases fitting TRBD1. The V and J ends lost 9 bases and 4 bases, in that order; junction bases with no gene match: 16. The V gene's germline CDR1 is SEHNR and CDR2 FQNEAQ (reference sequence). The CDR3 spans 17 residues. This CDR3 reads CASEPGQGPRRGNTIYF. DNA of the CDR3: TGTGCCAGTGAACCGGGACAGGGACCTCGTAGAGGAAACACCATATATTTT.

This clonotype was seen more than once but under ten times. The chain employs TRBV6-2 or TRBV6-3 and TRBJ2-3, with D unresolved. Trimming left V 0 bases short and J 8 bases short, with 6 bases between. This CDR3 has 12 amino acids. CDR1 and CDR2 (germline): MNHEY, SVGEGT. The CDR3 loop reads CASSYSSGTQYF. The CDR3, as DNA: TGTGCCAGCAGTTACTCGTCGGGTACGCAGTATTTT.